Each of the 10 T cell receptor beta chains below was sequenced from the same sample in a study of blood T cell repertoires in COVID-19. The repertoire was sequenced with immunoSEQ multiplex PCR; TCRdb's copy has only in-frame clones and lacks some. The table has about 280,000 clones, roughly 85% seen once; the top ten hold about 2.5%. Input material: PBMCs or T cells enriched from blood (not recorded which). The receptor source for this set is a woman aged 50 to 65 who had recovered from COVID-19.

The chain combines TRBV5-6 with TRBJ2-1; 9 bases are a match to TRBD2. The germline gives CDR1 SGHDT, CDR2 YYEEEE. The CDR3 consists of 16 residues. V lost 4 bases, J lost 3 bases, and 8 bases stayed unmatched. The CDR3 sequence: CASSPKVAGVYNEQFF. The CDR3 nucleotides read TGTGCCAGCAGCCCTAAAGTAGCGGGGGTCTACAATGAGCAGTTCTTC.

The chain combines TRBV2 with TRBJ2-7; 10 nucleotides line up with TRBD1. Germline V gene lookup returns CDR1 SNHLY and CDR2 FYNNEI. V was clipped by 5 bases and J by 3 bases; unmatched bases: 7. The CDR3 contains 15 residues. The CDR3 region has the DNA TGTGCCAGCAGTCGGAGGGACAGGGGTCTCTACGAGCAGTACTTC. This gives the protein CASSRRDRGLYEQYF.

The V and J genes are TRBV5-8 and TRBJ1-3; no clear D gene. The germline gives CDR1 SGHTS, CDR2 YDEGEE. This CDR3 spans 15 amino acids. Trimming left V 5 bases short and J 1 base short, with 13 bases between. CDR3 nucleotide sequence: TGTGCCAGCAGGACAATTGCACTTTCTGGAAACACCATATATTTT. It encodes CASRTIALSGNTIYF. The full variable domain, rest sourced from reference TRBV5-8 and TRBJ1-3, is EAGVTQSPTHLIKTRGQQATLRCSPISGHTSVYWYQQALGLGLQFLLWYDEGEERNRGNFPPRFSGRQFPNYSSELNVNALELEDSALYLCASRTIALSGNTIYFGEGSWLTVV.

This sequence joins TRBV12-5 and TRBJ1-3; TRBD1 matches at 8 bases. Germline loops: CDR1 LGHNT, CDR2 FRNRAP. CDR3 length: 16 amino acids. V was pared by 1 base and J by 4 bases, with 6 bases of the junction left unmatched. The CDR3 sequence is CASGLARGQGGNTIYF. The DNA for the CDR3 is TGTGCTAGTGGTTTGGCCCGAGGACAGGGCGGAAACACCATATATTTT.

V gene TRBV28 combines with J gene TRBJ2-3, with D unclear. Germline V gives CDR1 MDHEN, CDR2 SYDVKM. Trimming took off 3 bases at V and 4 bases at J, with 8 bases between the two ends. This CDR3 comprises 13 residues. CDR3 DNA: TGTGCCAGCAGTTTCTTGGCAGCAGATACGCAGTATTTT. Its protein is CASSFLAADTQYF.

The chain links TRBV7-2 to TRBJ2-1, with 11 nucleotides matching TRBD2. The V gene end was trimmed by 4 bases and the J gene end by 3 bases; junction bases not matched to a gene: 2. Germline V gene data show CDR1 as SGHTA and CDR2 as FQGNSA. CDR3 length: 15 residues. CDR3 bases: TGTGCCAGCAGCTCTGGACTAGCGGGCTACAATGAGCAGTTCTTC. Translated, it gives CASSSGLAGYNEQFF.

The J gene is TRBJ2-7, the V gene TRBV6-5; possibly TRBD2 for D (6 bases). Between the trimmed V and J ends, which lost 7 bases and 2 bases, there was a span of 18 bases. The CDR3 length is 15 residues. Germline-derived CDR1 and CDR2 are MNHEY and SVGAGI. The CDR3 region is CASKSPARGTYEQYF. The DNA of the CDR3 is TGTGCCAGCAAAAGCCCCGCCCGGGGGACCTACGAGCAGTACTTC.

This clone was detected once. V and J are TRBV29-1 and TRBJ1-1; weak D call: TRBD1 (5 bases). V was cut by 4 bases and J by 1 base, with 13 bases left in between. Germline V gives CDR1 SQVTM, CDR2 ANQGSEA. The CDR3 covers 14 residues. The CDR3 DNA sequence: TGCAGCGTTGCCCCCCAGGGAAAGAACACTGAAGCTTTCTTT. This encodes CSVAPQGKNTEAFF.

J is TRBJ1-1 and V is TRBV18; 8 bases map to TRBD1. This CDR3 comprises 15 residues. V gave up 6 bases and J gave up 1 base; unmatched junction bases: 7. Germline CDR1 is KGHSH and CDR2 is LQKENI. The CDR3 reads CASSRRGRENTEAFF. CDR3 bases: TGTGCCAGCTCGCGCAGGGGGCGGGAGAACACTGAAGCTTTCTTT.

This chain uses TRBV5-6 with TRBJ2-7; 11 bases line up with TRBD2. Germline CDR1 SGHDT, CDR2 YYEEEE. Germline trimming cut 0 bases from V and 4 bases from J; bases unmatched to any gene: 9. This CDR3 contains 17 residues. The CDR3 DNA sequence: TGTGCCAGCAGCTTGGATTCGGGACTAGCGGTTAGTTACGAGCAGTACTTC. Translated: CASSLDSGLAVSYEQYF.